Listed below are T cell receptor beta chains from one sample, sequenced in a study of Graves' ophthalmopathy and Graves' hyperthyroidism. TCRdb recomputed calls from the multiplex PCR reads with MiXCR, one row per CDR3 protein. The top ten hold over 2.5% of the sample, which has about 700,000 distinct CDR3 sequences, roughly 39% seen once. Sequenced input: peripheral blood. The receptors were gathered from an adult man with Graves' ophthalmopathy. CDR3s include the opening cysteine and the closing phenylalanine or tryptophan. The D gene is left open where the match is weak. Clone size is shown for a subset of rows, as once, few, many or a class of expanded clone.

>TRBV19|few|TRBJ2-1|TRBD2
CASTKGGPLNEQFF
TGTGCCAGTACCAAGGGAGGGCCTCTAAATGAGCAGTTCTTC
>TRBV14|few|TRBJ2-2|-
CASSQGDWDTGELFF
TGTGCCAGCAGCCAAGGGGATTGGGACACCGGGGAGCTGTTTTTT
>TRBV6-2/TRBV6-3|-|TRBJ2-2|-
CASSYVSDPNTGELFF
TGTGCCAGCAGTTACGTTAGCGACCCGAACACCGGGGAGCTGTTTTTT
>TRBV5-5|-|TRBJ2-7|TRBD2
CASSRGTSGNEQYF
TGTGCCAGCAGCCGCGGGACTAGCGGGAACGAGCAGTACTTC
>TRBV5-1|many|TRBJ2-7|TRBD1
CASSPGDRYEQYF
TGCGCCAGCAGCCCAGGGGACAGGTACGAGCAGTACTTC
>TRBV6-2/TRBV6-3|few|TRBJ2-5|-
CATGYQETQYF
TGTGCCACGGGGTATCAAGAGACCCAGTACTTC
>TRBV29-1|-|TRBJ1-1|-
CSVKGGQNTEAFF
TGCAGCGTTAAGGGGGGGCAGAACACTGAAGCTTTCTTT
>TRBV29-1|many|TRBJ2-5|TRBD2
CSVGLFGGGETQYF
TGCAGCGTTGGGCTCTTCGGGGGGGGAGAGACCCAGTACTTC
>TRBV14|many|TRBJ1-2|-
CASSQGIVYGYTF
TGTGCCAGCAGCCAAGGGATAGTGTATGGCTACACCTTC
>TRBV7-8|-|TRBJ2-2|-
CASSLADTGELFF
TGTGCCAGCAGCTTGGCTGACACCGGGGAGCTGTTTTTT
>TRBV5-5|-|TRBJ1-6|TRBD1
CASSAGQERYSPLHF
TGTGCCAGCAGTGCCGGACAGGAGAGATATTCACCCCTCCACTTT
>TRBV24-1|-|TRBJ2-2|TRBD2
CATSDFGALAGETGELFF
TGTGCCACCAGTGATTTTGGGGCGCTAGCGGGAGAAACCGGGGAGCTGTTTTTT
>TRBV7-9|-|TRBJ2-5|TRBD2
CASSLPTSGRMETQYF
TGCGCCAGCAGCTTACCGACTAGCGGGAGAATGGAGACCCAGTACTTC
>TRBV2|many|TRBJ1-2|TRBD1
CASRGDSLYGYTF
TGTGCCAGCAGAGGGGACAGCCTCTATGGCTACACCTTC
>TRBV7-9|-|TRBJ1-2|TRBD1
CASSDDRANEPYGYTF
TGTGCCAGCAGCGACGACAGGGCGAATGAGCCCTATGGCTACACCTTC
>TRBV2|many|TRBJ1-1|-
CASRGPYTEAFF
TGTGCCAGCCGAGGGCCCTACACTGAAGCTTTCTTT
>TRBV7-2|many|TRBJ1-6|-
CASSIQGPNNSPLHF
TGTGCCAGCAGCATCCAGGGCCCCAATAATTCACCCCTCCACTTT
>TRBV20-1|many|TRBJ2-7|-
CSANTGSSYEQYF
TGCAGTGCCAATACAGGGTCTTCCTACGAGCAGTACTTC
>TRBV7-9|many|TRBJ1-2|TRBD1
CASSLAGTEPRNGYTF
TGTGCCAGCAGCTTAGCGGGGACAGAGCCTAGGAATGGCTACACCTTC
>TRBV7-9|many|TRBJ2-6|-
CASMRGTGANVLTF
TGTGCCAGCATGAGGGGAACTGGGGCCAACGTCCTGACTTTC
>TRBV5-1|many|TRBJ2-2|-
CASSSGWRGTGELFF
TGCGCCAGCAGCTCTGGCTGGAGGGGCACCGGGGAGCTGTTTTTT
>TRBV10-3|-|TRBJ2-5|-
CAISAPTGPKETQYF
TGTGCCATCAGTGCCCCGACAGGTCCCAAAGAGACCCAGTACTTC
>TRBV25-1|-|TRBJ1-4|-
CASSEGTVRNTNEKLFF
TGTGCCAGCAGTGAAGGGACCGTCCGGAACACTAATGAAAAACTGTTTTTT
>TRBV9|-|TRBJ1-6|-
CASREYRANSPLHF
TGTGCCAGCAGGGAGTACAGGGCCAATTCACCCCTCCACTTT
>TRBV10-2|many|TRBJ1-2|-
CASGGGYGYTF
TGCGCCAGCGGGGGGGGCTATGGCTACACCTTC
>TRBV2|-|TRBJ2-6|-
CASTPGTGISGANVLTF
TGTGCCAGCACCCCCGGGACGGGGATCTCTGGGGCCAACGTCCTGACTTTC
>TRBV7-8|-|TRBJ2-5|TRBD2
CASSFSGGATQYF
TGTGCCAGCAGCTTCAGCGGGGGGGCGACCCAGTACTTC
>TRBV20-1|-|TRBJ2-5|-
CSASGQYF
TGCAGTGCTAGCGGCCAGTACTTC
>TRBV10-3|few|TRBJ1-1|TRBD1
CASSQGQGALAEAFF
TGTGCCAGCAGCCAGGGACAGGGGGCGTTGGCTGAAGCTTTCTTT
>TRBV20-1|-|TRBJ1-4|-
CSARDGGGGREKLFF
TGCAGTGCTAGAGATGGGGGGGGGGGACGAGAAAAACTGTTTTTT
>TRBV15|many|TRBJ1-5|-
CATSRDKVVNQPQHF
TGTGCCACCAGCAGAGATAAGGTGGTCAATCAGCCCCAGCATTTT
>TRBV19|-|TRBJ2-5|TRBD2
CASRHFVGAGQPQYF
TGTGCCAGTAGACACTTCGTGGGAGCGGGGCAGCCCCAGTACTTC
>TRBV20-1|many|TRBJ1-2|-
CSARQADHGYTF
TGCAGTGCTAGACAGGCTGACCATGGCTACACCTTC
>TRBV5-5|few|TRBJ2-7|TRBD1
CASSAHPLTGKEQYF
TGTGCCAGCAGCGCTCACCCCTTGACAGGGAAGGAGCAGTACTTC
>TRBV4-1|few|TRBJ2-5|-
CASSPPDGPETQYF
TGCGCCAGCAGCCCCCCTGACGGCCCAGAGACCCAGTACTTC
>TRBV2|-|TRBJ1-4|TRBD1
CASRSDRGSNEKLFF
TGTGCCAGCAGATCCGACAGGGGGTCTAATGAAAAACTGTTTTTT
>TRBV7-2|-|TRBJ2-3|-
CASSRGDSGDTQYF
TGTGCCAGCAGCCGCGGCGATAGTGGAGATACGCAGTATTTT
>TRBV3-1|-|TRBJ2-3|-
CASSQGDDTQYF
TGTGCCAGCAGCCAGGGAGACGATACGCAGTATTTT
>TRBV10-3|many|TRBJ1-1|TRBD1
CATRGSWTEAFF
TGTGCCACCAGGGGGTCGTGGACTGAAGCTTTCTTT
>TRBV15|few|TRBJ2-5|-
CATSREGLRETQYF
TGTGCCACCAGCAGAGAGGGACTCCGAGAGACCCAGTACTTC
>TRBV16|many|TRBJ1-5|-
CASSQSWQAYSNQPQHF
TGTGCCAGCAGCCAATCGTGGCAGGCCTATAGCAATCAGCCCCAGCATTTT
>TRBV5-1|-|TRBJ1-2|-
CASSLATGYSYGYTF
TGCGCCAGCAGCTTGGCCACAGGCTATAGCTATGGCTACACCTTC
>TRBV7-8|many|TRBJ2-5|TRBD1
CASSFGTAQETQYF
TGTGCCAGCAGTTTCGGGACAGCTCAAGAGACCCAGTACTTC
>TRBV29-1|-|TRBJ2-5|TRBD2
CAWSVGTSGNQETQYF
TGTGCCTGGAGTGTAGGGACTAGCGGGAACCAAGAGACCCAGTACTTC
>TRBV7-2|-|TRBJ1-2|TRBD1
CASSMDRDSGYTF
TGTGCCAGCAGCATGGACAGGGACAGTGGCTACACCTTC